This TCR beta chain emerged from a study of T-cell memory formation after mild COVID-19. Overall study: TCR clusters largely stayed donor specific.

Constant-segment primers were used for 5'RACE, and the resulting TCR alpha and TCR beta cDNA libraries carried sample barcodes and UMIs. A single record per CDR3 protein comes from TCRdb applying MiXCR to the 5' RACE reads. The sample shows about 270,000 distinct CDR3 sequences, around 15% of them seen only once. The CDR3 totals 17 residues. Per the germline V gene, CDR1 is SGHAT and CDR2 is FQNNGV. Trimming at V came to 4 bases and at J to 7 bases, leaving 14 bases not matched to a gene. Study observations and caveats: Memory cells collected pre-infection included some clones that later responded, suggesting cross-reactive memory joined. CD4+ clones that contracted lay mainly in CM and EM; CD8+ ones lay in EMRA.

Details on this clonotype: Its antigen remains unknown.

This TCR was recovered from a man younger than 30 who had mild COVID-19 (a few samples of this study predate the infection). Cell type and time point are not known. This chain connects TRBV11-2 to TRBJ2-2; 8 nucleotides agree with TRBD1. Sequenced: PBMCs or a T cell subset sorted from them (not recorded which). DNA of the CDR3: TGTGCCAGCAGCTCCATCCCCCAGGGGGCGCTGGGCGGGGAGCTGTTTTTT. This encodes CASSSIPQGALGGELFF.